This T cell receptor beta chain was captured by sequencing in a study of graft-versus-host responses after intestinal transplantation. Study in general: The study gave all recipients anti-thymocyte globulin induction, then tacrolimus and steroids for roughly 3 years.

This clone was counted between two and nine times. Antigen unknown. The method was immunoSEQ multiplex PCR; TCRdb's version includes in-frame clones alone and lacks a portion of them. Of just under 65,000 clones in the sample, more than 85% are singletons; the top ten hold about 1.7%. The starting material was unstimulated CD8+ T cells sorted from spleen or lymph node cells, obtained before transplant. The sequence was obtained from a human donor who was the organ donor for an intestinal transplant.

The CDR3 sequence: CSVAARGIKPDTQYF. CDR3 bases: TGCAGCGTTGCTGCACGGGGGATTAAGCCAGATACGCAGTATTTT. This chain connects TRBV29-1 to TRBJ2-3; possibly TRBD2 for D (6 bases). Between the trimmed V and J ends, which lost 4 bases and 4 bases, there was a span of 18 bases. The germline V gene has CDR1 SQVTM and CDR2 ANQGSEA. This CDR3 comprises 15 residues.